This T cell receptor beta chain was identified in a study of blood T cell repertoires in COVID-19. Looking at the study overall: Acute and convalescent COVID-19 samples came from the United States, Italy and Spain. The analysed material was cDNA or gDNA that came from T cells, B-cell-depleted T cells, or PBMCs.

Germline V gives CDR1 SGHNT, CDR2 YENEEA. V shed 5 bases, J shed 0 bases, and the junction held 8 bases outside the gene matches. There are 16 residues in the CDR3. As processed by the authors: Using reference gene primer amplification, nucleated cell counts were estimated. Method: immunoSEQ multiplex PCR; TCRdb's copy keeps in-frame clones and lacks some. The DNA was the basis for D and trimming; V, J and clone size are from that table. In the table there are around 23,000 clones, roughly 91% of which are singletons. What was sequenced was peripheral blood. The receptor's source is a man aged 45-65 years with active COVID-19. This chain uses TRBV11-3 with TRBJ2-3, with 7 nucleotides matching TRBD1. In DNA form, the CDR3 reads TGTGCCAGCAGCCCCGACAGGGTGATTAGCACAGATACGCAGTATTTT. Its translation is CASSPDRVISTDTQYF.